The source of this T cell receptor (beta chain) is a study of breast tumors, draining lymph nodes, adjacent tissues. This CDR3 contains 13 residues. CDR1 and CDR2 (germline): DFQATT, SNEGSKA (reference sequence). V was pared by 8 bases and J by 9 bases, with 16 bases of the junction left unmatched. TCRdb re-called the multiplex PCR reads through MiXCR, storing one row per CDR3 protein. The sample lists about 14,000 distinct CDR3 sequences, around 57% occurring once. This clonotype is termed medium-sized. This clonotype was sampled from a female donor with breast cancer. Some clones in this sample may be carry-over from other donors' samples. Material for sequencing was tumor-adjacent breast tissue. V is TRBV20-1 and J is TRBJ2-7; 7 bases fit TRBD2. The CDR3 region is CSIPSGTTNVQYF. For the CDR3, the DNA is TGCAGTATCCCTTCCGGGACTACAAACGTGCAGTACTTC.